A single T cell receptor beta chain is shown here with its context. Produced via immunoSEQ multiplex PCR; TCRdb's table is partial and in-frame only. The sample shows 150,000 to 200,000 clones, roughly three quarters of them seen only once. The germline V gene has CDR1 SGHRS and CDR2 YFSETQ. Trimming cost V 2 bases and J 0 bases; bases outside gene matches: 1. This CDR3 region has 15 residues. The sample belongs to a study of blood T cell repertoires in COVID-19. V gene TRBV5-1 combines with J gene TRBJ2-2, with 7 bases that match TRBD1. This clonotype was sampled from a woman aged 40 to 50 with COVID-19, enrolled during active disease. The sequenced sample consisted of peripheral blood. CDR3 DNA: TGCGCCAGCAGCTTTGGACAGGCGAACACCGGGGAGCTGTTTTTT. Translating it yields CASSFGQANTGELFF.